The entry below gives a single TCR beta chain sequence along with its context. Its target is unknown. The entry originates in a study of yellow fever vaccine responses in identical twins. TCRdb reanalysed the RT-PCR reads using MiXCR and keeps one entry per CDR3 protein. The table includes over 950 distinct CDR3 sequences, approximately 80% detected once. Study conclusions and caveats: After vaccination, twins' T cell response reportedly seemed partly convergent, partly personalized.

The CDR3 spans 14 residues. The germline V and J ends were trimmed by 6 bases and 9 bases, with 20 bases remaining between them. The clonotype comes from a female donor who received the yellow fever vaccine. The sequenced sample was T cells from blood (PBMCs), unsorted or a sorted subset (not recorded which), obtained before or after yellow fever vaccination (not recorded which). This chain connects TRBV12-3 or TRBV12-4 to TRBJ2-5, with D perhaps matching TRBD1 (5 bases). In DNA form, the CDR3 reads TGTGCCAGCAGCCGAAATGACAGTCCGTGGGCCCAGTACTTC. Protein product: CASSRNDSPWAQYF.